This T cell receptor (beta chain) originates from a study of long-term antiretroviral therapy in people with HIV. This clone was counted only a few times. Its target is unknown. The junction differs from germline at one of its ends, possibly a read error. CDR1 is SSHAT, CDR2 FNYEAQ, per germline (reference sequence). The CDR3 is 15 amino acids. Survey-level immunoSEQ v3.0 assays were run. Sequencing targeted 40,000-50,000 T-cell genomes per sample. Sequenced by immunoSEQ multiplex PCR; TCRdb stores in-frame clones only, minus some. This table holds 42,000 or so clones, about nine tenths found once. Study outcomes and limitations: With ART, diversity went up but was still lower than in transplant donor controls.

The chain recombines TRBV7-7 with TRBJ2-1, with 9 bases fitting TRBD2. This clonotype originated in a woman aged 50 to 60 with HIV. Source: unsorted PBMCs, taken 1.2 years after starting antiretroviral therapy. The CDR3 nucleotides are TGTGCTAGCAGCTCCGTTCCGGGGACTAGCCATGAGCAGTTCTTC. This encodes CASSSVPGTSHEQFF.